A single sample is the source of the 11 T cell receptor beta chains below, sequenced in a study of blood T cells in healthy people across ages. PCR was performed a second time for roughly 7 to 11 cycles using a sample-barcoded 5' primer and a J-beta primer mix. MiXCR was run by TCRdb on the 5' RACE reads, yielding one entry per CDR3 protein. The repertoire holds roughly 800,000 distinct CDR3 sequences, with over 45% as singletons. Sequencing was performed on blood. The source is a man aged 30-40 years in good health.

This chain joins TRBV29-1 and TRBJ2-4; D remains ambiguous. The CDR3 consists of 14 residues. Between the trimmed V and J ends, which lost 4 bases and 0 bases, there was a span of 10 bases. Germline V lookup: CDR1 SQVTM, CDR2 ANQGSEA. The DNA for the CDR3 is TGCAGCGTTGTGAGCCGACTAGCCAAAAACATTCAGTACTTC. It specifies CSVVSRLAKNIQYF.

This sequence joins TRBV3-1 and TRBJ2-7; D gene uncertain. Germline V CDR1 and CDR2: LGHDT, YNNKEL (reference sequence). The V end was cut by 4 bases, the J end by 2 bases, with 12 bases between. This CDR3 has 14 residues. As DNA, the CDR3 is TGTGCCAGCAGCCTCGGAATCCTCACCTACGAGCAGTACTTC. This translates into CASSLGILTYEQYF.

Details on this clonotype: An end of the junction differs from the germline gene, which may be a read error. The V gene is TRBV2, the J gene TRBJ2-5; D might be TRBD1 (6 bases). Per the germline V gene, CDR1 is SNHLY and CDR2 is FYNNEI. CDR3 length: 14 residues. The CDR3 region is CANSDGQLRETQYF. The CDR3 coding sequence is TGTGCCAACAGTGACGGACAGTTGAGGGAGACCCAGTACTTC.

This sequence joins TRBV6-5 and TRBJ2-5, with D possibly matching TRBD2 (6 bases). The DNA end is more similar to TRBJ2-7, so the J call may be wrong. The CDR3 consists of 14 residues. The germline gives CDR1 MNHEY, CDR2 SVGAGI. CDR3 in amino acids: CASRSGDSAYEQYF. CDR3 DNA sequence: TGTGCCAGCCGCTCCGGGGACTCAGCCTACGAGCAGTACTTC.

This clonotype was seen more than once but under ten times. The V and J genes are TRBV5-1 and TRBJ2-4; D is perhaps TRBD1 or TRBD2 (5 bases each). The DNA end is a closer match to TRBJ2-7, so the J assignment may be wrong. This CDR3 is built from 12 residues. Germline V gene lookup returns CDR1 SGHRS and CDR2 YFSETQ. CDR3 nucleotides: TGCGCCAGTGGGGGAAAAGCTTCCGAGCAGTACTTC. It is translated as CASGGKASEQYF.

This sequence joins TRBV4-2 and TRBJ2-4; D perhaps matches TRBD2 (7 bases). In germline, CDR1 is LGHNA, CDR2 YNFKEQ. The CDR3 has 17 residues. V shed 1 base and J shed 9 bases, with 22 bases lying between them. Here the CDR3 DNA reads TGTGCCAGCAGCCAAGGGCTCCGGGGGGCGCTGGAGAGCATTCAGTACTTC. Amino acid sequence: CASSQGLRGALESIQYF.

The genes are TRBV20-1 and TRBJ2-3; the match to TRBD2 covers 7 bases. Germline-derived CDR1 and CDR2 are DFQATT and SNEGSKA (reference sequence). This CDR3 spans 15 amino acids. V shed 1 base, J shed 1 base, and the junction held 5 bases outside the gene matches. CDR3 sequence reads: CSARGQRGRTDTQYF. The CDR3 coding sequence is TGCAGTGCTAGAGGGCAGCGGGGCCGCACAGATACGCAGTATTTT.

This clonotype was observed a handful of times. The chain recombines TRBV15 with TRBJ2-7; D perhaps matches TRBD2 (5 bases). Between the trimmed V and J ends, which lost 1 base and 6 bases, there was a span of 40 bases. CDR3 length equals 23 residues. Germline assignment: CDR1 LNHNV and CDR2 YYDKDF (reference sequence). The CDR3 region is CATSRAGVNLLRDTSLGSGEQYF. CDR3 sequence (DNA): TGTGCCACCAGCAGAGCAGGAGTGAATTTGCTTCGGGATACATCGTTGGGGAGTGGCGAGCAGTACTTC.

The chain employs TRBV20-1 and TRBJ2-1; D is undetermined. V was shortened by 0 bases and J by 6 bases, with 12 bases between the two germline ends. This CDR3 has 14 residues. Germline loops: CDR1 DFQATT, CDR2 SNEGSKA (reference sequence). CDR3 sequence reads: CSAREGLRSNEQFF. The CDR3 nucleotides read TGCAGTGCTAGAGAGGGTCTAAGGAGCAATGAGCAGTTCTTC.

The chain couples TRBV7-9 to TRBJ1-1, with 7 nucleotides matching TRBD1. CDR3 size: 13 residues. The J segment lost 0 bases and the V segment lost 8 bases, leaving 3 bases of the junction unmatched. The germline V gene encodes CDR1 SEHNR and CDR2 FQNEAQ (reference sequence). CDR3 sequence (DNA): TGTGCCAGCGAGGGACAGATGAACACTGAAGCTTTCTTT. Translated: CASEGQMNTEAFF.

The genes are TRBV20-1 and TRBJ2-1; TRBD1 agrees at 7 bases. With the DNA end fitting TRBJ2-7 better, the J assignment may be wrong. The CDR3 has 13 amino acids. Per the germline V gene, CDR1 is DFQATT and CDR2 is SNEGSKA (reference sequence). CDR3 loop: CSASRTGPYEQYF. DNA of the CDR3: TGCAGTGCTAGTAGGACAGGCCCCTACGAGCAGTACTTC.